Presented here are 28 T cell receptor beta chains from one specimen sequenced in a study of blood T cell repertoires in COVID-19. Using immunoSEQ multiplex PCR, the repertoire was profiled, and TCRdb retains in-frame clones only, with some absent. The sample lists 200,000 to 300,000 clones; around nine tenths were seen once. The specimen sequenced was peripheral blood. These receptors were taken from a woman aged 70-85 years with active or convalescent COVID-19.

Concerning this clone itself: Germline and junction disagree at one end, which may indicate a read error. V and J are TRBV11-2 and TRBJ2-4; D gene unclear. Per germline, CDR1 SGHAT and CDR2 FQNNGV. This CDR3 is built from 8 residues. For the CDR3, the DNA is TGTGCCAGCAGCTTCCGGGACTTC. It translates to CASSFRDF.

The chain is built from TRBV27 and TRBJ2-7; 8 nucleotides agree with TRBD1. Trimming removed 2 bases from V and 3 bases from J; junction bases left unmatched: 0. This CDR3 has 13 residues. Germline lookup yields CDR1 MNHEY and CDR2 SMNVEV (reference sequence). As DNA, the CDR3 is TGTGCCAGCAGTTTAACAGGGGGCTACGAGCAGTACTTC. Protein sequence: CASSLTGGYEQYF.

The rearrangement links TRBV29-1 to TRBJ2-5, with D perhaps matching TRBD2 (6 bases). CDR3 length equals 12 residues. The germline CDR1 and CDR2 sequences are SQVTM and ANQGSEA. The ends were cut back, 4 bases at V and 4 bases at J, with 10 bases in the middle. For the CDR3, the DNA is TGCAGCGTTGGGAGGGCGGGAGAGACCCAGTACTTC. This translates into CSVGRAGETQYF.

The rearrangement joins TRBV19 to TRBJ1-3; D unclear. CDR3 length equals 15 residues. CDR1 and CDR2 from the germline V gene are LNHDA and SQIVND (reference sequence). Trimming stripped 3 bases from V and 3 bases from J, with 12 bases between. As DNA, the CDR3 is TGTGCCAGTAGTATTGTGAGCCAACTTGGAAACACCATATATTTT. As protein: CASSIVSQLGNTIYF.

V usage is TRBV10-1 and J usage is TRBJ2-5; D may be TRBD1 (6 bases). Trimming pared 6 bases from V and 4 bases from J, leaving 30 bases between. The CDR3 consists of 19 residues. Germline CDR1 WNHNN, CDR2 SYGVQD (reference sequence). The CDR3 DNA follows: TGCGCCAGCAGATCACTCTCCCCCCCTACAGGGCTGGGGAGAGAGACCCAGTACTTC. This translates into CASRSLSPPTGLGRETQYF.

V is TRBV7-2 and J is TRBJ1-4; tentatively, D is TRBD1 (5 bases). The germline gives CDR1 SGHTA, CDR2 FQGNSA. The CDR3 spans 14 residues. V lost 5 bases, J lost 4 bases, and 11 bases lay in between. The CDR3 is CASSPDSSNEKLFF. CDR3 coding DNA: TGTGCCAGCAGCCCAGACAGCAGTAATGAAAAACTGTTTTTT.

The chain employs TRBV6-4 and TRBJ1-6, with D possibly matching TRBD1 (5 bases). V was clipped by 2 bases and J by 9 bases, with 8 bases between them. Germline loops: CDR1 MRHNA, CDR2 SNTAGT. The CDR3 is 13 amino acids. CDR3 coding DNA: TGTGCCAGCAGTGACCAGGGTAGTTCACCCCTCCACTTT. Its protein is CASSDQGSSPLHF.

The rearrangement joins TRBV11-2 to TRBJ2-3; TRBD2 matches at 13 bases. V lost 3 bases and J lost 4; bases outside the gene matches: 7. Germline V CDR1 and CDR2: SGHAT, FQNNGV. The CDR3 is made up of 17 amino acids. CDR3 residues: CASSLLLGLAGPDTQYF. CDR3 DNA: TGTGCCAGCAGCTTGTTACTGGGACTAGCGGGGCCAGATACGCAGTATTTT.

The rearrangement links TRBV3-1 (or the pseudogene TRBV3-2) to TRBJ1-6, with 8 positions matching TRBD1. J was trimmed by 10 bases and V by 6 bases; bases with no gene match: 11. This CDR3 comprises 15 residues. Germline V gene data show CDR1 as LGHDT and CDR2 as YNNKEL (reference sequence). The CDR3 reads CASSPSTGVRSPLHF. DNA of the CDR3: TGTGCCAGCAGTCCATCGACAGGGGTAAGGTCACCCCTCCACTTT.

The rearrangement links TRBV6-5 to TRBJ1-2, with D tentatively TRBD1 (6 bases). In germline, CDR1 is MNHEY, CDR2 SVGAGI. CDR3 length: 12 residues. V dropped 11 bases and J dropped 0 bases, with 10 bases sitting between them. CDR3 coding DNA: TGTGCCGCGGGGGGCCCTAACTATGGCTACACCTTC. This sequence encodes CAAGGPNYGYTF.

The rearrangement uses TRBV5-1 and TRBJ2-5, with 8 positions matching TRBD2. V shed 4 bases, J shed 2 bases, and the junction held 7 bases outside the gene matches. The CDR3 spans 15 residues. Germline assignment: CDR1 SGHRS and CDR2 YFSETQ. In DNA form, the CDR3 reads TGCGCCAGCAGCCCTAGCGGGTATAGTCAAGAGACCCAGTACTTC. This gives the protein CASSPSGYSQETQYF. Based on the CDR3 plus reference TRBV5-1 and TRBJ2-5, the full variable domain is KAGVTQTPRYLIKTRGQQVTLSCSPISGHRSVSWYQQTPGQGLQFLFEYFSETQRNKGNFPGRFSGRQFSNSRSEMNVSTLELGDSALYLCASSPSGYSQETQYFGPGTRLLVL.

The V call is TRBV5-4, the J call TRBJ2-5; D not certain. CDR1 is SGHNT and CDR2 is YYREEE in the germline V gene (reference sequence). The CDR3 consists of 12 residues. The ends were cut back, 5 bases at V and 4 bases at J, with 9 bases in the middle. CDR3 region: CASSTQRETQYF. In DNA form, the CDR3 reads TGTGCCAGCAGTACACAAAGAGAGACCCAGTACTTC.

V and J are TRBV5-1 and TRBJ1-6; D perhaps matches TRBD1 (5 bases). The CDR3 contains 14 residues. Germline values: CDR1 SGHRS, CDR2 YFSETQ. V was pared by 4 bases and J by 7 bases, with 12 bases between. CDR3 protein: CASSSTDRNSPLHF. The DNA for the CDR3 is TGCGCCAGCAGCAGTACTGACAGAAATTCACCCCTCCACTTT.

The genes are TRBV7-8 and TRBJ2-7; 10 bases are shared with TRBD2. The germline V gene has CDR1 SGHVS and CDR2 FQNEAQ. J lost 2 bases, V lost 5 bases, and 9 bases had no gene match. This CDR3 has 16 amino acids. The CDR3 loop is CASSKRGGTQPYEQYF. Here the CDR3 DNA reads TGTGCCAGCAGCAAGCGGGGGGGGACGCAGCCCTACGAGCAGTACTTC.

This chain joins TRBV9 and TRBJ1-1, with D perhaps matching TRBD1 (6 bases). Germline loops: CDR1 SGDLS, CDR2 YYNGEE. There are 15 residues in the CDR3. V dropped 3 bases and J dropped 10 bases, with 22 bases sitting between them. The CDR3 DNA reads as TGTGCCAGCAGCGAGGGGGACATATCAAGCGCCGGAGCTTTCTTT. It translates to CASSEGDISSAGAFF.

This sequence joins TRBV6-6 and TRBJ2-4; D unclear. CDR1 is MNHNY and CDR2 is SVGAGI in the germline V gene (reference sequence). V shed 6 bases and J shed 3 bases, with 18 bases lying between them. This CDR3 has 16 residues. The CDR3 coding sequence is TGTGCCAGCAGGCCCCCATATAGTAGTCTCAAAAACATTCAGTACTTC. It encodes CASRPPYSSLKNIQYF.

The J gene is TRBJ2-5, the V gene TRBV7-9; TRBD2 agrees at 7 bases. Germline-derived CDR1 and CDR2 are SEHNR and FQNEAQ (reference sequence). The CDR3 has 13 residues. The ends lost 3 bases at V and 4 bases at J; junction bases unmatched: 2. In DNA form, the CDR3 reads TGTGCCAGCAGCTTGGGGGAGGGAGAGACCCAGTACTTC. Its protein product is CASSLGEGETQYF.

The chain carries TRBV5-5 and TRBJ2-3; 13 bases line up with TRBD2. V dropped 5 bases and J dropped 3; count of bases not matched to a gene: 6. The germline V gene has CDR1 SGHKS and CDR2 YYEKEE (reference sequence). This CDR3 contains 16 residues. The CDR3 DNA follows: TGTGCCAGCAGATCGGGACTAGCGGGGAAGACAGATACGCAGTATTTT. This gives the protein CASRSGLAGKTDTQYF.

This chain uses TRBV5-1 with TRBJ1-2; 12 nucleotides align to TRBD1. J lost 8 bases, V lost 5 bases, and 16 bases had no gene match. Germline V gives CDR1 SGHRS, CDR2 YFSETQ. The CDR3 covers 17 residues. In DNA, the CDR3 is TGCGCCAGCAGTCCCGGGACAGGGGGCGATCCAGTCAAAGGCTACACCTTC. Translating it yields CASSPGTGGDPVKGYTF.

The chain employs TRBV18 and TRBJ1-1; 8 bases are shared with TRBD1. This CDR3 is built from 15 residues. The V gene end was trimmed by 5 bases and the J gene end by 0 bases; junction bases not matched to a gene: 5. The germline gives CDR1 KGHSH, CDR2 LQKENI. The CDR3 nucleotides are TGTGCCAGCTCAACCGGACAGGGACTGAACACTGAAGCTTTCTTT. This gives the protein CASSTGQGLNTEAFF.

The chain uses TRBV7-7 and TRBJ1-4; no firm D call. CDR3 length equals 13 residues. The V gene's germline CDR1 is SSHAT and CDR2 FNYEAQ (reference sequence). Trimming removed 3 bases at V and 3 bases at J, with 5 bases between. The CDR3 DNA follows: TGTGCCAGCAGCTTCGGGGCTAATGAAAAACTGTTTTTT. Protein: CASSFGANEKLFF.

Concerning this clone: Other DNA sequences in this sample translate to the same CDR3. The chain uses TRBV7-2 and TRBJ1-4, with no clear D. The V gene lost 1 base and the J gene lost 2 bases, with 5 bases spanning the gap. The CDR3 spans 14 residues. Germline lookup yields CDR1 SGHTA and CDR2 FQGNSA. The CDR3 here is CASSLGGTNEKLFF. The DNA for the CDR3 is TGTGCCAGCAGCTTAGGCGGTACTAATGAAAAACTGTTTTTT.

The J gene is TRBJ1-2, the V gene TRBV10-3; maybe TRBD1 (6 bases). Trimming took off 5 bases at V and 4 bases at J, with 8 bases between the two ends. Per germline, CDR1 ENHRY and CDR2 SYGVKD. This CDR3 region has 12 residues. This CDR3 reads CAISQGTYGYTF. The CDR3 DNA follows: TGTGCCATCAGTCAGGGGACCTATGGCTACACCTTC.

V gene TRBV4-3 combines with J gene TRBJ2-7, with TRBD1 matching 9 bases. Germline V gene sequence: CDR1 LGHNA, CDR2 YSLEER. The CDR3 is 16 residues long. Germline trimming cut 4 bases from V and 0 bases from J; bases unmatched to any gene: 7. The CDR3 coding sequence is TGCGCCAGCAGCCGCTTGGGACAGGGAGGCTCCTACGAGCAGTACTTC. It translates to CASSRLGQGGSYEQYF.

The chain carries TRBV9 and TRBJ2-3, with 9 nucleotides matching TRBD2. The CDR3 consists of 16 residues. The germline CDR1 and CDR2 sequences are SGDLS and YYNGEE. V dropped 0 bases and J dropped 5; count of bases not matched to a gene: 7. The CDR3 nucleotides read TGTGCCAGCAGCGTAGGCGCGCGGGGGGGCGAAGATACGCAGTATTTT. This encodes CASSVGARGGEDTQYF.

This rearrangement joins TRBV4-3 to TRBJ2-1; 8 bases line up with TRBD2. Germline V gene lookup returns CDR1 LGHNA and CDR2 YSLEER. The CDR3 contains 17 residues. J was trimmed by 0 bases and V by 1 base; bases with no gene match: 5. The CDR3 DNA is TGCGCCAGCAGCCAAGGACTAGCGCAAAGCTCCTACAATGAGCAGTTCTTC. It is translated as CASSQGLAQSSYNEQFF.

This chain uses TRBV10-3 with TRBJ2-2; tentative D call: TRBD2 (6 bases). The CDR3 totals 14 residues. Germline V CDR1 and CDR2: ENHRY, SYGVKD. Trimming left V 4 bases short and J 4 bases short, with 10 bases between. The CDR3 coding sequence is TGTGCCATCAGTGGGGTTAGCGGCACCGGGGAGCTGTTTTTT. Residues: CAISGVSGTGELFF.

There are a few counts of this clone. The V gene is TRBV7-9, the J gene TRBJ1-3, with D possibly TRBD1 on 5 matching bases. The CDR3 is 14 amino acids. In germline, CDR1 is SEHNR, CDR2 FQNEAQ (reference sequence). V lost 5 bases and J lost 3, with 11 bases in between. Here the CDR3 DNA reads TGTGCCAGCAGCCAAGGGGTGTATGGAAACACCATATATTTT. Encoded protein: CASSQGVYGNTIYF.